This TCR beta chain appears in the sequencing data of a study of blood T cell repertoires in COVID-19. Whole-study context: The samples span acute and convalescent COVID-19 from the United States, Italy and Spain. PBMCs, B-cell-depleted T cells, or T cells provided the cDNA or gDNA that made up the material.

Per the study methods: Nucleated cell number was recorded as an estimate derived from reference gene primer amplification. The table came from immunoSEQ multiplex PCR; TCRdb's copy has only in-frame clones and leaves some out. That table gives V, J and clone size, and the DNA gave D and trimming. The table shows some 120,000 clones, with 88% occurring only once. Germline CDR1 and CDR2: LNHDA and SQIVND (reference sequence). This CDR3 region has 11 residues. The germline V and J ends were trimmed by 10 bases and 1 base, with 7 bases remaining between them. The receptor comes from a man aged 50 to 59 with acute or convalescent COVID-19. V usage is TRBV19 and J usage is TRBJ1-1; D unresolved. The sample comprised peripheral blood. In DNA form, the CDR3 reads TGTGCCACCGTTAGGAACACTGAAGCTTTCTTT. This encodes CATVRNTEAFF.